This entry describes one TCR beta chain. This CDR3 comprises 13 residues. The V end lost 1 base, the J end lost 9 bases, and 10 bases lay between the germline ends. CDR1 SGHTA and CDR2 FQGTGA come from the germline V gene. This entry comes from a study of technical replicates of blood from a handful of donors. Measured with immunoSEQ multiplex PCR; TCRdb has only the in-frame clones, and not every one. In the table there are approximately 75,000 clones, approximately 96% of which are singletons. The sequence was collected from a human donor in good health. This rearrangement joins TRBV7-3 to TRBJ2-1, with a tentative D call TRBD1 (6 bases). The sequencing sample was made of T cells isolated from PBMCs. The CDR3 protein is CASSLRQVGEQFF. As DNA, the CDR3 is TGTGCCAGCAGCTTAAGACAGGTTGGTGAGCAGTTCTTC.